Shown below are 18 T cell receptor beta chains from a single sample sequenced in a study of T cells after yellow fever vaccination. TCRdb called the 5' RACE reads again in MiXCR, with one record for every CDR3 protein. The repertoire has 95,000 to 100,000 distinct CDR3 sequences, about 6% of them found once; the top ten carry roughly 41%. The sequenced sample was CD8+ T cells sorted from PBMCs, obtained 10 days after the yellow fever booster vaccination. These receptors all come from a man aged 18 to 35 who received the YFV17D yellow fever vaccine.

The DNA of the CDR3 is TGTGCCAGCACTCAGGACTGGACTAGCACAGATACGCAGTATTTT. It specifies CASTQDWTSTDTQYF. This chain links TRBV12-3 or TRBV12-4 with TRBJ2-3; weak D call: TRBD2 (5 bases). The V gene lost 7 bases and the J gene lost 0 bases, with 14 bases spanning the gap. The CDR3 consists of 15 residues.

The chain uses TRBV7-9 and TRBJ1-1; 7 nucleotides match TRBD1. Germline CDR1 SEHNR, CDR2 FQNEAQ (reference sequence). The V segment lost 2 bases and the J segment 0 bases; nucleotides outside the gene matches: 6. This CDR3 has 16 residues. DNA for the CDR3: TGTGCCAGCAGCTTACCCCTGACAGGGATGAACACTGAAGCTTTCTTT. Protein sequence: CASSLPLTGMNTEAFF.

There are a few counts of this clonotype. V usage is TRBV24-1 and J usage is TRBJ2-1, with TRBD1 matching 10 bases. This CDR3 is 15 amino acids long. Per the germline V gene, CDR1 is KGHDR and CDR2 is SFDVKD. Unmatched junction bases numbered 3, after V lost 4 bases and J lost 4 bases. The CDR3 DNA reads as TGTGCCACCAGTGAGGCGGGACAGGGGTACAATGAGCAGTTCTTC. Translation: CATSEAGQGYNEQFF.

This sequence joins TRBV29-1 and TRBJ2-3; TRBD1 agrees at 7 bases. This CDR3 is 16 amino acids long. With 3 bases clipped from V and 2 bases from J, the junction kept 11 bases outside the gene matches. Germline-derived CDR1 and CDR2 are SQVTM and ANQGSEA. CDR3 DNA sequence: TGCAGCGTTGACACCAAGGGGGCAACCTACACAGATACGCAGTATTTT. It is translated as CSVDTKGATYTDTQYF.

In its sample, this clonotype was seen many times. This sequence joins TRBV10-3 and TRBJ1-1; perhaps TRBD1 as D (5 bases). CDR3 length equals 14 residues. Trimming removed 3 bases at V and 4 bases at J, with 12 bases between. Per germline, CDR1 ENHRY and CDR2 SYGVKD. The CDR3 here is CAISDIRGFTEAFF. DNA for the CDR3: TGTGCCATCAGTGACATTAGGGGTTTCACTGAAGCTTTCTTT.

This clonotype came up a few times. The chain couples TRBV7-6 to TRBJ2-3; D is possibly TRBD1 or TRBD2 (6 bases each). V dropped 1 base and J dropped 5 bases, with 10 bases sitting between them. The CDR3 runs to 14 residues. Per the germline V gene, CDR1 is SGHVS and CDR2 is FNYEAQ. The CDR3 DNA follows: TGTGCCAGCAGCTTAGAGGGGGGCGGAGATACGCAGTATTTT. Translated, it gives CASSLEGGGDTQYF.

The V call is TRBV7-3, the J call TRBJ2-2; D is undetermined. This CDR3 comprises 12 residues. With 5 bases removed from V and 5 bases from J, the gap between germline ends came to 6 bases. Germline assignment: CDR1 SGHTA and CDR2 FQGTGA. The CDR3 loop reads CASSHGTGELFF. The CDR3, as DNA: TGTGCCAGCAGCCACGGTACCGGGGAGCTGTTTTTT.

The rearrangement joins TRBV12-3 or TRBV12-4 to TRBJ2-1, with D possibly being TRBD1 (6 bases). This CDR3 comprises 15 residues. Trimming pared 5 bases from V and 5 bases from J, leaving 16 bases between. The CDR3 loop reads CASSHLDRLHNEQFF. As DNA, the CDR3 is TGTGCCAGCAGTCACCTAGACAGGCTCCACAATGAGCAGTTCTTC.

The rearrangement links TRBV4-1 to TRBJ2-3, with a tentative D call TRBD2 (6 bases). Germline V gene data show CDR1 as MGHRA and CDR2 as YSYEKL. Trimming stripped 1 base from V and 6 bases from J, with 8 bases between. This CDR3 comprises 13 residues. The CDR3 reads CASSQAGVDTQYF. CDR3 in DNA: TGCGCCAGCAGCCAAGCGGGGGTGGATACGCAGTATTTT.

This clonotype has just a few counts. A junction boundary mismatches the germline segment, possibly from a read error. The J gene is TRBJ2-3, the V gene TRBV7-7, with D maybe TRBD2 (5 bases). Germline CDR1 and CDR2: SSHAT and FNYEAQ (reference sequence). The CDR3 length is 15 residues. This CDR3 is CASSLGVTLTDTQYF. The CDR3 nucleotides are TGTGCTAGCAGCTTGGGAGTAACTCTCACAGATACGCAGTATTTT.

This clonotype has just a few counts. The chain uses TRBV2 and TRBJ2-5; perhaps D is TRBD1 or TRBD2 (7 bases each). Germline values: CDR1 SNHLY, CDR2 FYNNEI. Trimming took off 3 bases at V and 3 bases at J, with 11 bases between the two ends. The CDR3 sequence is 14 residues long. CDR3 sequence (DNA): TGTGCCAGCAGTGAGCAGGGGGGGGAAGAGACCCAGTACTTC. As protein: CASSEQGGEETQYF. The whole variable domain, filled in from reference TRBV2 and TRBJ2-5, reads EPEVTQTPSHQVTQMGQEVILRCVPISNHLYFYWYRQILGQKVEFLVSFYNNEISEKSEIFDDQFSVERPDGSNFTLKIRSTKLEDSAMYFCASSEQGGEETQYFGPGTRLLVL.

This clonotype was picked up a small number of times. V usage is TRBV11-2 and J usage is TRBJ1-3; maybe TRBD1 (5 bases). This CDR3 contains 17 residues. Germline assignment: CDR1 SGHAT and CDR2 FQNNGV. The V gene lost 3 bases and the J gene lost 4 bases, with 19 bases spanning the gap. This CDR3 is CASSFGDRSPGGNTIYF. The CDR3 nucleotides are TGTGCCAGCAGCTTCGGAGACCGGAGTCCAGGGGGAAACACCATATATTTT.

This clonotype came up many times. The V call is TRBV5-1, the J call TRBJ1-2, with 11 bases fitting TRBD1. The CDR3 runs 14 residues. V lost 5 bases to trimming and J lost 8 bases; unmatched junction nucleotides: 8. Germline CDR1 reads SGHRS; CDR2 reads YFSETQ. CDR3 loop: CASSPGQGAWGYTF. DNA for the CDR3: TGCGCCAGCAGTCCTGGACAGGGGGCTTGGGGCTACACCTTC. Full variable domain (remainder filled in from reference TRBV5-1 and TRBJ1-2): KAGVTQTPRYLIKTRGQQVTLSCSPISGHRSVSWYQQTPGQGLQFLFEYFSETQRNKGNFPGRFSGRQFSNSRSEMNVSTLELGDSALYLCASSPGQGAWGYTFGSGTRLTVV.

This clonotype was seen only a few times. The rearrangement joins TRBV2 to TRBJ1-2; 7 bases are a match to TRBD1. This CDR3 spans 16 amino acids. With V trimmed by 1 base and J by 4 bases, 9 bases remained unmatched. Germline loops: CDR1 SNHLY, CDR2 FYNNEI. The CDR3 nucleotides are TGTGCCAGCAGTGAAGGGATTGGGGACAGCACCTATGGCTACACCTTC. As protein: CASSEGIGDSTYGYTF.

This clonotype has at least ten counts. The rearrangement links TRBV7-4 to TRBJ2-3; 8 bases map to TRBD1. V gave up 6 bases and J gave up 2 bases; unmatched junction bases: 4. Germline CDR1 SGHVT, CDR2 SQSDAQ. The CDR3 covers 14 residues. CDR3 protein: CASRTRGLTDTQYF. The DNA of the CDR3 is TGTGCCAGCAGGACCAGGGGGCTCACAGATACGCAGTATTTT. Full variable domain (rest looked up from reference TRBV7-4 and TRBJ2-3): GAGVSQSPRYKVAKRGRDVALRCDSISGHVTLYWYRQTLGQGSEVLTYSQSDAQRDKSGRPSGRFSAERPERSVSTLKIQRTEQGDSAVYLCASRTRGLTDTQYFGPGTRLTVL.

In this sample, this clonotype turned up a few times. The rearrangement links TRBV5-1 to TRBJ1-2, with 10 bases identical to TRBD1. This CDR3 is built from 15 residues. J was trimmed by 0 bases and V by 4 bases; bases with no gene match: 3. From germline, CDR1 is SGHRS and CDR2 YFSETQ. The CDR3 spells CASSDGTGANYGYTF. CDR3 DNA: TGCGCCAGCAGCGATGGGACAGGGGCTAACTATGGCTACACCTTC. The entire variable domain, with the rest obtained from reference TRBV5-1 and TRBJ1-2, is as follows: KAGVTQTPRYLIKTRGQQVTLSCSPISGHRSVSWYQQTPGQGLQFLFEYFSETQRNKGNFPGRFSGRQFSNSRSEMNVSTLELGDSALYLCASSDGTGANYGYTFGSGTRLTVV.

In its sample, this clonotype was seen a few times. The V and J genes are TRBV13 and TRBJ2-2; the D is unclear. The CDR3 totals 14 residues. The V gene's germline CDR1 is PRHDT and CDR2 FYEKMQ (reference sequence). Trimming removed 5 bases at V and 6 bases at J, with 13 bases between. The CDR3 loop is CASSPGGMPGELFF. CDR3 in DNA: TGTGCCAGCAGCCCCGGTGGGATGCCCGGGGAGCTGTTTTTT.

This clonotype was seen many times. The chain couples TRBV30 to TRBJ2-3, with 8 bases matching TRBD2. V dropped 5 bases and J dropped 5; count of bases not matched to a gene: 12. CDR1 and CDR2 from the germline V gene are GTSNPN and SVGIG (reference sequence). The CDR3 runs 15 residues. The CDR3 region is CAWHSGETQIDTQYF. DNA for the CDR3: TGTGCCTGGCATAGCGGGGAAACCCAAATAGATACGCAGTATTTT. Full variable domain (missing parts from reference TRBV30 and TRBJ2-3): SQTIHQWPATLVQPVGSPLSLECTVEGTSNPNLYWYRQAAGRGLQLLFYSVGIGQISSEVPQNLSASRPQDRQFILSSKKLLLSDSGFYLCAWHSGETQIDTQYFGPGTRLTVL.